This T cell receptor beta chain was recovered during a study of blood T cell repertoires in COVID-19. The germline gives CDR1 KGHSH, CDR2 LQKENI. The CDR3 has 15 residues. V lost 0 bases and J lost 1; bases outside the gene matches: 1. Methods used by the authors: Cell counts per sample came from amplifying reference gene primers. Profiled with immunoSEQ multiplex PCR; TCRdb holds only in-frame clones, not every one. That table furnishes V, J and clone size, whereas the DNA furnished D and trimming. The top ten hold around 20% of the sample, which has approximately 200,000 clones, 85% seen once. Enrolled through a virtual design, the participants were between about 18 and 100 years of age and came from roughly 22 US areas. Self-reported history from a screening survey and questionnaire set each donor's cohort. Donors of Cohort 3 who recovered were those that had two negative PCRs, clearance, or symptom resolution.

This receptor was obtained from a man aged 40-55 years who had recovered from COVID-19. The gene calls are TRBV18 and TRBJ2-7; 9 bases are shared with TRBD2. Sequencing was done on a sample of PBMCs or T cells enriched from blood (not recorded which). The CDR3 DNA reads TGTGCCAGCTCACCACCCAGCGGGAGGTCCTACGAGCAGTACTTC. This sequence encodes CASSPPSGRSYEQYF.